Following are 21 T cell receptor beta chains from one sample sequenced in a study of T-cell reconstitution after alpha-beta-depleted transplantation in children. Preparation of the TCRbeta library involved a method that used unique molecular identifiers. Using its own MiXCR run on the PCR reads, TCRdb lists one record per CDR3 protein. The table includes some 280,000 distinct CDR3 sequences, 9.9% detected once. Sequenced here: PBMCs from the stem cell graft donor, sampled from the stem cell graft. The receptors here all came from a human donor who donated a stem cell graft to a child with SCID.

The gene calls are TRBV12-3 or TRBV12-4 and TRBJ2-7; TRBD2 matches 7 bases. J was trimmed by 7 bases and V by 5 bases; bases with no gene match: 14. This CDR3 region has 15 residues. The CDR3 bases are TGTGCCAGCAGTCCTCTCGGCGCGGGAGTGGGTGAGCAGTACTTC. Its protein product is CASSPLGAGVGEQYF.

The chain is built from TRBV7-9 and TRBJ2-5, with 12 bases aligning to TRBD1. V gave up 5 bases and J gave up 5 bases; unmatched junction bases: 6. Germline CDR1 SEHNR, CDR2 FQNEAQ (reference sequence). This CDR3 contains 15 residues. The CDR3, as DNA: TGTGCCAGCAGCCCCGGGACAGGGGGCCCGGAGACCCAGTACTTC. Translation gives CASSPGTGGPETQYF.

The chain links TRBV5-1 to TRBJ2-3, with TRBD1 matching 7 bases. The V gene end was trimmed by 0 bases and the J gene end by 4 bases; junction bases not matched to a gene: 5. From germline, CDR1 is SGHRS and CDR2 YFSETQ. This CDR3 is 15 amino acids long. This CDR3 is CASSLAATGPDTQYF. The CDR3 bases are TGCGCCAGCAGCTTGGCGGCGACAGGGCCAGATACGCAGTATTTT.

This clonotype was counted ten times or more. The CDR3 coding sequence is TGTGCCAGCAGTTTCGACAGGTTCAACACTGAAGCTTTCTTT. Translating gives CASSFDRFNTEAFF. The chain joins TRBV28 to TRBJ1-1; weak D call: TRBD1 (6 bases). Germline CDR1 MDHEN, CDR2 SYDVKM. This CDR3 has 14 residues. The V and J ends lost 3 bases and 2 bases respectively, with 10 bases between them.

This clonotype was counted a few times. The chain carries TRBV5-1 and TRBJ2-2; D remains unclear. CDR3 length: 15 residues. The ends were cut back, 0 bases at V and 1 base at J, with 7 bases in the middle. Germline V gene data show CDR1 as SGHRS and CDR2 as YFSETQ. The CDR3 protein is CASSLGHRNTGELFF. For the CDR3, the DNA is TGCGCCAGCAGCTTGGGACATAGGAACACCGGGGAGCTGTTTTTT.

The CDR3 DNA sequence: TGTGCCAGCAGTATTAGCGGGGGGGCCACCTACAATGAGCAGTTCTTC. As protein: CASSISGGATYNEQFF. The V call is TRBV27, the J call TRBJ2-1; 11 bases fit TRBD2. Trimming took 5 bases from V and 2 from J; bases not matched to a gene: 5. The V gene's germline CDR1 is MNHEY and CDR2 SMNVEV (reference sequence). The CDR3 loop spans 16 amino acids.

The genes are TRBV27 and TRBJ2-7, with D tentatively TRBD2 (7 bases). Trimming took 3 bases from V and 2 from J, leaving 14 bases between them. Germline CDR1 and CDR2: MNHEY and SMNVEV (reference sequence). This CDR3 contains 15 residues. Here the CDR3 DNA reads TGTGCCAGCAGTTTTCTCGGGGGGCGCCCCTACGAGCAGTACTTC. Translation gives CASSFLGGRPYEQYF.

In its sample, this clonotype was seen many times. The chain employs TRBV18 and TRBJ2-7, with D hard to call. Germline V gene sequence: CDR1 KGHSH, CDR2 LQKENI. V was pared by 2 bases and J by 2 bases, with 13 bases between. The CDR3 covers 15 residues. CDR3 sequence (DNA): TGTGCCAGCTCACCATTAGGCTCTGGTACCTACGAGCAGTACTTC. Protein product: CASSPLGSGTYEQYF.

Comment on this clonotype: Sequence at one end of the junction differs from germline and may be a read error. The gene calls are TRBV12-3 or TRBV12-4 and TRBJ1-1; D remains unclear. CDR3 length: 15 residues. The CDR3 DNA is TGTGCCAGCAGTTTAGGCGGCAGTATAGGCACTGGAGCTTTCTTT. It codes for CASSLGGSIGTGAFF.

This clonotype was counted a few times. DNA of the CDR3: TGTGCCAGCAGCCTAAAGGGGGACTACAATGAGCAGTTCTTC. Its protein product is CASSLKGDYNEQFF. V and J are TRBV5-5 and TRBJ2-1; TRBD1 is a possible D gene (6 bases). CDR3 size: 14 residues. With 4 bases removed from V and 3 bases from J, the gap between germline ends came to 11 bases. Germline values: CDR1 SGHKS, CDR2 YYEKEE (reference sequence).

This chain connects TRBV6-1 to TRBJ2-7, with 10 bases aligning to TRBD1. Losses at the gene ends were 7 bases for V and 3 bases for J; bases not matched to a gene: 6. The germline V gene has CDR1 MNHNS and CDR2 SASEGT. The CDR3 is 14 amino acids. The DNA of the CDR3 is TGTGCCAGCAACAGACAGGGGGCATTCTACGAGCAGTACTTC. Its protein is CASNRQGAFYEQYF.

In this sample, this clonotype turned up a few times. The rearrangement joins TRBV6-5 to TRBJ1-1; no clear D. The CDR3 has 12 residues. The V end lost 5 bases, the J end lost 1 base, and 5 bases lay between the germline ends. Germline values: CDR1 MNHEY, CDR2 SVGAGI. DNA for the CDR3: TGTGCCAGCAGTCGACGGAACACTGAAGCTTTCTTT. Its protein is CASSRRNTEAFF.

This clonotype appeared many times. J is TRBJ2-3 and V is TRBV27, with TRBD1 as a possible D gene (5 bases). The CDR3 is made up of 13 amino acids. The V end was cut by 3 bases, the J end by 8 bases, with 12 bases between. Germline assignment: CDR1 MNHEY and CDR2 SMNVEV (reference sequence). CDR3 residues: CASSFTDTLTQYF. The CDR3, as DNA: TGTGCCAGCAGTTTCACGGACACTCTTACGCAGTATTTT.

The sample holds many counts of this clonotype. This chain links TRBV7-6 with TRBJ2-3; 9 bases agree with TRBD2. The CDR3 sequence is 15 residues long. Germline CDR1 reads SGHVS; CDR2 reads FNYEAQ. V shed 5 bases and J 6 bases; nucleotides not matched to a gene: 9. CDR3 nucleotide sequence: TGTGCCAGCAGCCCAGTAGCGGGGGCGGTGGATACGCAGTATTTT. Translating gives CASSPVAGAVDTQYF.

This clonotype has ten or more counts. The chain couples TRBV6-5 to TRBJ1-3; TRBD1 might be the D (5 bases). This CDR3 comprises 13 residues. Per germline, CDR1 MNHEY and CDR2 SVGAGI. Deletions cut 6 bases from V and 5 bases from J, with 11 bases between. As DNA, the CDR3 is TGTGCCAGCAGGGACGCAGGGAGAAACACCATATATTTT. Translating it yields CASRDAGRNTIYF.

This clonotype was seen repeatedly, ten times or more. The chain employs TRBV12-3 or TRBV12-4 and TRBJ2-6; 10 bases map to TRBD1. This CDR3 region has 17 residues. With V trimmed by 3 bases and J by 2 bases, 4 bases remained unmatched. CDR3 coding DNA: TGTGCCAGCAGTTTTGACAGGGGGCAACCTGGGGCCAACGTCCTGACTTTC. Amino acid sequence: CASSFDRGQPGANVLTF.

The sample holds many counts of this clonotype. This chain joins TRBV5-6 and TRBJ2-1; the D gene is possibly TRBD2 (6 bases). V gave up 3 bases and J gave up 0 bases, with 7 bases separating them. CDR3 length: 14 residues. Germline CDR1 reads SGHDT; CDR2 reads YYEEEE. The CDR3: CASSSGLSYNEQFF. Here the CDR3 DNA reads TGTGCCAGCAGCTCGGGACTCTCCTACAATGAGCAGTTCTTC.

This clonotype has just a few counts. The J gene is TRBJ1-5, the V gene TRBV12-3 or TRBV12-4; the D is unclear. The CDR3 consists of 16 residues. With 4 bases removed from V and 1 base from J, the gap between germline ends came to 14 bases. CDR3: CASSSLAYGSNQPQHF. The CDR3 region has the DNA TGTGCCAGCAGTTCCCTTGCCTACGGAAGCAATCAGCCCCAGCATTTT.

This clonotype appeared many times. This chain joins TRBV5-1 and TRBJ1-5; 7 bases match TRBD1. This CDR3 has 14 residues. Unmatched junction bases numbered 2, after V lost 3 bases and J lost 2 bases. CDR1 is SGHRS and CDR2 is YFSETQ in the germline V gene. As DNA, the CDR3 is TGCGCCAGCAGCTCAGGACAGGGCAATCAGCCCCAGCATTTT. Translating gives CASSSGQGNQPQHF.

This rearrangement joins TRBV7-3 to TRBJ2-5, with 8 bases that match TRBD1. Germline lookup yields CDR1 SGHTA and CDR2 FQGTGA. This CDR3 region has 15 residues. Germline trimming cut 2 bases from V and 5 bases from J; bases unmatched to any gene: 7. CDR3 in DNA: TGTGCCAGCAGCTTAGAGTCAGGGGGCCGGGAGACCCAGTACTTC. Amino acid sequence: CASSLESGGRETQYF.

Details on this clonotype: One base away lies a much larger clone, so this may be a sequencing read error. This sequence joins TRBV13 and TRBJ2-7; D is possibly TRBD1 (6 bases). The V gene lost 5 bases and the J gene lost 0 bases, with 14 bases spanning the gap. The CDR3 totals 15 residues. Germline CDR1 and CDR2: PRHDT and FYEKMQ (reference sequence). The CDR3 sequence is CASSPRQDPSYEQYF. As DNA, the CDR3 is TGTGCCAGCAGCCCCCGACAGGATCCCTCCTACGAGCAGTACTTC.